These 22 T cell receptor beta chains share one sample of origin, sequenced in a study of blood T cell repertoires in COVID-19. Generated by immunoSEQ multiplex PCR, the TCRdb table keeps only in-frame clones and is missing some. The sample carries about 270,000 clones, approximately 86% recorded once. The specimen was peripheral blood. The receptors derive from a man aged 40-49 years with active or convalescent COVID-19.

The genes are TRBV18 and TRBJ2-7; 9 bases agree with TRBD2. Germline V gives CDR1 KGHSH, CDR2 LQKENI. The CDR3 loop spans 14 amino acids. J lost 4 bases, V lost 4 bases, and 5 bases had no gene match. The CDR3 region has the DNA TGTGCCAGCTCACGCGATAGCGGGAGTTACGAGCAGTACTTC. This sequence encodes CASSRDSGSYEQYF.

The chain employs TRBV4-1 and TRBJ1-5; D gene ambiguous. Trimming cost V 0 bases and J 0 bases, with 9 bases left between them. Germline CDR1 and CDR2: MGHRA and YSYEKL. This CDR3 contains 16 residues. The CDR3 DNA reads TGCGCCAGCAGCCAAGAGGCAGACTATAGCAATCAGCCCCAGCATTTT. Translated: CASSQEADYSNQPQHF.

The chain is built from TRBV19 and TRBJ2-5, with D possibly TRBD1 on 5 matching bases. Germline-derived CDR1 and CDR2 are LNHDA and SQIVND (reference sequence). The CDR3 has 11 residues. The V and J ends lost 4 bases and 5 bases respectively, with 5 bases between them. The CDR3 is CASSKGETQYF. In nucleotides, the CDR3 is TGTGCCAGTAGTAAGGGGGAGACCCAGTACTTC.

This clone was found a few times. The rearrangement links TRBV7-9 to TRBJ2-7; D is unclear. CDR1 is SEHNR, CDR2 FQNEAQ, per germline (reference sequence). Between the trimmed V and J ends, which lost 2 bases and 6 bases, there was a span of 8 bases. The CDR3 consists of 12 residues. The CDR3 loop is CASSLSLGEQYF. In nucleotides, the CDR3 is TGTGCCAGCAGCTTATCGCTCGGCGAGCAGTACTTC. Full variable domain (missing parts from reference TRBV7-9 and TRBJ2-7): DTGVSQNPRHKITKRGQNVTFRCDPISEHNRLYWYRQTLGQGPEFLTYFQNEAQLEKSRLLSDRFSAERPKGSFSTLEIQRTEQGDSAMYLCASSLSLGEQYFGPGTRLTVT.

This rearrangement joins TRBV3-1 (or the pseudogene TRBV3-2) to TRBJ1-5; D is unresolved. CDR3 size: 13 residues. The germline V gene has CDR1 LGHDT and CDR2 YNNKEL (reference sequence). V was clipped by 0 bases and J by 6 bases, with 6 bases between them. CDR3 protein: CASSQDLLQPQHF. The CDR3 DNA follows: TGTGCCAGCAGCCAAGATCTCCTTCAGCCCCAGCATTTT.

This clone was picked up one time. The V call is TRBV5-4, the J call TRBJ2-1; TRBD2 agrees at 7 bases. V lost 3 bases, J lost 5 bases, and 8 bases stayed unmatched. The CDR3 runs 15 residues. Germline assignment: CDR1 SGHNT and CDR2 YYREEE (reference sequence). The CDR3 region is CASSSLGGVDNEQFF. The CDR3 DNA reads TGTGCCAGCAGCTCACTTGGGGGGGTCGACAATGAGCAGTTCTTC.

The rearrangement joins TRBV30 to TRBJ2-1, with 12 positions matching TRBD2. The CDR3 consists of 14 residues. V dropped 3 bases and J dropped 10; count of bases not matched to a gene: 7. Germline CDR1 GTSNPN, CDR2 SVGIG (reference sequence). CDR3 coding DNA: TGTGCCTGGAGCCAACTAGCGGGGGGCTCAGAGCAGTTCTTC. Protein product: CAWSQLAGGSEQFF.

As to this clone: The identical CDR3 is also encoded by other nucleotide sequences in the sample. The chain uses TRBV5-1 and TRBJ1-3; TRBD1 is a possible D gene (6 bases). The CDR3 extends over 15 amino acids. Per germline, CDR1 SGHRS and CDR2 YFSETQ. V gave up 0 bases and J gave up 2 bases, with 9 bases separating them. CDR3 loop: CASSLGAGAGNTIYF. CDR3 DNA: TGCGCCAGCAGCTTGGGGGCAGGGGCTGGAAACACCATATATTTT.

The chain employs TRBV24-1 and TRBJ1-5; D is unresolved. This CDR3 comprises 15 residues. V lost 6 bases and J lost 1, with 12 bases in between. Germline CDR1 reads KGHDR; CDR2 reads SFDVKD. The CDR3 protein is CATSPGSGSNQPQHF. For the CDR3, the DNA is TGTGCCACCAGTCCCGGGTCCGGGAGCAATCAGCCCCAGCATTTT.

V usage is TRBV19 and J usage is TRBJ2-3; the D gene is possibly TRBD1 (5 bases). Germline lookup yields CDR1 LNHDA and CDR2 SQIVND (reference sequence). V lost 3 bases, J lost 0 bases, and 13 bases lay in between. This CDR3 is built from 16 residues. The CDR3 sequence: CASSILAGISTDTQYF. DNA for the CDR3: TGTGCCAGTAGTATTCTCGCAGGGATTAGCACAGATACGCAGTATTTT.

The chain links TRBV9 to TRBJ2-1; perhaps TRBD1 as D (6 bases). Trimming took off 1 base at V and 0 bases at J, with 14 bases between the two ends. Germline CDR1 and CDR2: SGDLS and YYNGEE. The CDR3 has 17 amino acids. CDR3 in DNA: TGTGCCAGCAGCGTACTTCGGGACACGAGCTCCTACAATGAGCAGTTCTTC. This codes for CASSVLRDTSSYNEQFF.

The chain combines TRBV5-6 with TRBJ1-5, with 8 bases identical to TRBD1. Germline V CDR1 and CDR2: SGHDT, YYEEEE. This CDR3 is 14 amino acids long. Germline trimming cut 4 bases from V and 6 bases from J; bases unmatched to any gene: 6. Written as DNA, the CDR3 is TGTGCCAGCAGCGTAGGGACAGGTGCTCAGCCCCAGCATTTT. Translation: CASSVGTGAQPQHF.

This clone has just one count. The chain links TRBV28 to TRBJ1-4; 10 bases are a match to TRBD1. The ends lost 3 bases at V and 4 bases at J; junction bases unmatched: 8. Germline-derived CDR1 and CDR2 are MDHEN and SYDVKM. The CDR3 sequence is 17 residues long. CDR3 DNA sequence: TGTGCCAGCAGTTTTTGGGGACAGGGGCCCCGTAATGAAAAACTGTTTTTT. It yields the protein CASSFWGQGPRNEKLFF. The variable domain in full, completed from reference TRBV28 and TRBJ1-4, reads DVKVTQSSRYLVKRTGEKVFLECVQDMDHENMFWYRQDPGLGLRLIYFSYDVKMKEKGDIPEGYSVSREKKERFSLILESASTNQTSMYLCASSFWGQGPRNEKLFFGSGTQLSVL.

The CDR3 is CASKTNRDGIYEQYF. CDR3 nucleotides: TGTGCCAGCAAGACGAACAGGGACGGGATCTACGAGCAGTACTTC. The V call is TRBV2, the J call TRBJ2-7; D possibly corresponds to TRBD1 (6 bases). V lost 7 bases to trimming and J lost 3 bases, with 19 bases between them. The CDR3 is 15 residues long. Germline CDR1 SNHLY, CDR2 FYNNEI.

The rearrangement uses TRBV13 and TRBJ1-2, with D perhaps matching TRBD1 (6 bases). The germline CDR1 and CDR2 sequences are PRHDT and FYEKMQ (reference sequence). Between the trimmed V and J ends, which lost 4 bases and 10 bases, there was a span of 22 bases. The CDR3 covers 15 residues. This chain's CDR3 is CASSSKVGAEGNYTF. CDR3 sequence (DNA): TGTGCCAGCAGCTCAAAGGTGGGGGCAGAGGGTAACTACACCTTC.

The sample holds one count of this clone. The chain uses TRBV4-1 and TRBJ1-1, with TRBD1 matching 8 bases. J was trimmed by 5 bases and V by 3 bases; bases with no gene match: 8. The CDR3 is 15 amino acids. In germline, CDR1 is MGHRA, CDR2 YSYEKL. The CDR3 DNA sequence: TGCGCCAGCAGCCAGGGCGGACAGGGAGGTACTGAAGCTTTCTTT. Encoded protein: CASSQGGQGGTEAFF.

J is TRBJ1-1 and V is TRBV5-1; D ambiguous. Germline V gene sequence: CDR1 SGHRS, CDR2 YFSETQ. V lost 7 bases and J lost 6, with 22 bases in between. This CDR3 has 15 residues. CDR3 bases: TGCGCCAGCGCCGTCGAGGGTAGGGAAGAGGCTGAAGCTTTCTTT. As protein: CASAVEGREEAEAFF.

The chain uses TRBV7-9 and TRBJ1-3, with D uncertain. There are 13 residues in the CDR3. Trimming took 11 bases from V and 0 from J, leaving 11 bases between them. Germline loops: CDR1 SEHNR, CDR2 FQNEAQ (reference sequence). In nucleotides, the CDR3 is TGTGCCTCGAGGCAGATCTCTGGAAACACCATATATTTT. The encoded protein is CASRQISGNTIYF.

In the case of this clone: Additional DNA sequences in this sample encode the identical CDR3. The chain recombines TRBV7-9 with TRBJ2-3; 9 bases fit TRBD2. Trimming at V came to 5 bases and at J to 1 base, leaving 4 bases not matched to a gene. The CDR3 loop spans 15 amino acids. The V gene's germline CDR1 is SEHNR and CDR2 FQNEAQ (reference sequence). The CDR3 DNA is TGTGCCAGCAGCCTCGGCGGGGGGGGCACAGATACGCAGTATTTT. This sequence encodes CASSLGGGGTDTQYF.

This clone was seen once. The J gene is TRBJ2-1, the V gene TRBV5-6; D is uncertain. This CDR3 is 12 amino acids long. V was shortened by 0 bases and J by 7 bases, with 5 bases between the two germline ends. Germline V gives CDR1 SGHDT, CDR2 YYEEEE. The CDR3 protein is CASSLAPNEQFF. Written as DNA, the CDR3 is TGTGCCAGCAGCTTGGCCCCGAATGAGCAGTTCTTC.

This chain connects TRBV19 to TRBJ2-3, with 10 bases matching TRBD2. Germline V lookup: CDR1 LNHDA, CDR2 SQIVND (reference sequence). CDR3 length: 14 residues. V lost 5 bases, J lost 6 bases, and 5 bases stayed unmatched. CDR3 nucleotides: TGTGCCAGTAGTGCGAGCGGGGGGGCCGATACGCAGTATTTT. Amino acid sequence: CASSASGGADTQYF.

The V call is TRBV4-2, the J call TRBJ2-7, with 7 bases matching TRBD1. Germline assignment: CDR1 LGHNA and CDR2 YNFKEQ. This CDR3 is built from 16 residues. Trimming took 8 bases from V and 5 from J; bases not matched to a gene: 18. CDR3 in amino acids: CASSQRGQGERHEQYF. The DNA for the CDR3 is TGTGCCAGCTCCCAGAGGGGGCAGGGGGAGCGCCACGAGCAGTACTTC.